The 24 T cell receptor beta chains reported below all come from one sample, sequenced in a study of shared clonotypes between healthy human individuals. TCRdb's copy holds only in-frame clones and misses some; the assay was immunoSEQ multiplex PCR. The sample lists around 1.6 million clones; approximately 98% were seen once. The sequenced material came from naive CD4+ T cells sorted from blood. The sample's subset: CD45RA+ positively selected. The receptors stem from a man aged 30-40 years in good health.

This clone appeared once. The chain carries TRBV6-1 and TRBJ2-7; the match to TRBD2 covers 7 bases. V dropped 5 bases and J dropped 5; count of bases not matched to a gene: 6. The CDR3 has 13 amino acids. CDR1 is MNHNS, CDR2 SASEGT, per germline. As DNA, the CDR3 is TGTGCCAGCAGTCTGGTGGGAGGGCACGAGCAGTACTTC. This gives the protein CASSLVGGHEQYF.

Concerning this clone: Other DNA sequences in the same sample also yield this CDR3. V and J are TRBV5-1 and TRBJ2-7, with 7 bases lining up with TRBD1. This CDR3 is built from 13 residues. Germline trimming cut 3 bases from V and 7 bases from J; bases unmatched to any gene: 7. Germline CDR1 reads SGHRS; CDR2 reads YFSETQ. The CDR3 region is CASSSIDRDEQYF. CDR3 nucleotides: TGCGCCAGCAGCTCCATAGACAGGGATGAGCAGTACTTC.

This chain joins TRBV28 and TRBJ2-2; D is possibly TRBD1 or TRBD2 (11 bases each). The CDR3 has 20 amino acids. In germline, CDR1 is MDHEN, CDR2 SYDVKM. Trimming pared 5 bases from V and 4 bases from J, leaving 29 bases between. The chain's CDR3 is CASSPDRGRLAGGVTGELFF. For the CDR3, the DNA is TGTGCCAGCAGTCCGGACAGGGGGCGCCTAGCGGGAGGTGTCACCGGGGAGCTGTTTTTT.

A single count supports this clone. This chain joins TRBV5-1 and TRBJ2-7; D unclear. V lost 2 bases to trimming and J lost 0 bases, with 9 bases between them. This CDR3 comprises 14 residues. The germline V gene has CDR1 SGHRS and CDR2 YFSETQ. CDR3 region: CASSFQGNSYEQYF. The CDR3 DNA is TGCGCCAGCAGCTTTCAAGGCAACTCCTACGAGCAGTACTTC. Complete variable domain (other parts from reference TRBV5-1 and TRBJ2-7): KAGVTQTPRYLIKTRGQQVTLSCSPISGHRSVSWYQQTPGQGLQFLFEYFSETQRNKGNFPGRFSGRQFSNSRSEMNVSTLELGDSALYLCASSFQGNSYEQYFGPGTRLTVT.

V gene TRBV2 combines with J gene TRBJ2-1; TRBD1 aligns across 9 bases. J was trimmed by 8 bases and V by 6 bases; bases with no gene match: 11. In germline, CDR1 is SNHLY, CDR2 FYNNEI. The CDR3 covers 15 residues. DNA for the CDR3: TGTGCCAGCAGGCTCCGGGACAGGGCCTGGGATGAGCAGTTCTTC. It encodes CASRLRDRAWDEQFF.

The chain uses TRBV10-1 and TRBJ1-5; D is unclear. CDR1 and CDR2 (germline): WNHNN, SYGVQD (reference sequence). This CDR3 region has 9 residues. Trimming left V 8 bases short and J 10 bases short, with 6 bases between. The CDR3 sequence is CASPVPQHF. The CDR3 DNA reads as TGCGCCAGCCCTGTCCCCCAGCATTTT.

The chain is built from TRBV7-2 and TRBJ2-3; D unresolved. Trimming pared 7 bases from V and 1 base from J, leaving 18 bases between. The CDR3 is 16 amino acids. In germline, CDR1 is SGHTA, CDR2 FQGNSA. CDR3 amino acids: CASTQSHIGRTDTQYF. The CDR3 DNA is TGTGCCAGCACCCAAAGTCATATAGGGCGCACAGATACGCAGTATTTT.

The chain couples TRBV7-8 to TRBJ1-1, with 7 bases identical to TRBD1. Germline values: CDR1 SGHVS, CDR2 FQNEAQ. With 2 bases clipped from V and 5 bases from J, the junction kept 11 bases outside the gene matches. This CDR3 comprises 16 residues. CDR3 in amino acids: CASSLIEGGGFTEAFF. For the CDR3, the DNA is TGTGCCAGCAGCTTAATTGAAGGGGGCGGTTTTACTGAAGCTTTCTTT.

This sequence joins TRBV5-1 and TRBJ2-7; D unresolved. Trimming stripped 0 bases from V and 3 bases from J, with 7 bases between. CDR1 SGHRS and CDR2 YFSETQ come from the germline V gene. The CDR3 runs to 13 residues. Here the CDR3 reads CASSLEALYEQYF. The CDR3 DNA sequence: TGCGCCAGCAGCTTGGAGGCGCTCTACGAGCAGTACTTC.

The chain uses TRBV5-1 and TRBJ2-1; 11 bases map to TRBD2. The germline gives CDR1 SGHRS, CDR2 YFSETQ. The ends lost 6 bases at V and 9 bases at J; junction bases unmatched: 8. This CDR3 has 14 residues. The CDR3 nucleotides are TGCGCCAGCATTAGAGTAGCGGGAGGGGGTGAGCAGTTCTTC. Translated, it gives CASIRVAGGGEQFF.

The chain recombines TRBV5-4 with TRBJ2-3; D is uncertain. With 0 bases removed from V and 2 bases from J, the gap between germline ends came to 10 bases. Germline lookup yields CDR1 SGHNT and CDR2 YYREEE (reference sequence). The CDR3 runs 15 residues. The DNA for the CDR3 is TGTGCCAGCAGCTTGGACGCAAGATTCACAGATACGCAGTATTTT. Translation gives CASSLDARFTDTQYF.

This clone came up once. This chain's CDR3 is CASSIFAGAGDTQYF. The CDR3 DNA is TGTGCCAGTAGTATTTTTGCGGGGGCAGGGGATACGCAGTATTTT. V gene TRBV19 combines with J gene TRBJ2-3; maybe TRBD2 (7 bases). The CDR3 has 15 amino acids. Germline V gives CDR1 LNHDA, CDR2 SQIVND (reference sequence). Trimming left V 3 bases short and J 6 bases short, with 16 bases between.

This chain links TRBV27 with TRBJ2-5, with D perhaps TRBD1 (6 bases). There are 15 residues in the CDR3. The germline V and J ends were trimmed by 3 bases and 4 bases, with 15 bases remaining between them. Germline CDR1 is MNHEY and CDR2 is SMNVEV (reference sequence). In DNA form, the CDR3 reads TGTGCCAGCAGTTTGGGGGCAGGGCATGGAGAGACCCAGTACTTC. It is translated as CASSLGAGHGETQYF.

The chain employs TRBV11-3 and TRBJ2-5; 11 bases are a match to TRBD2. V was pared by 1 base and J by 4 bases, with 11 bases of the junction left unmatched. The V gene's germline CDR1 is SGHNT and CDR2 YENEEA. The CDR3 totals 18 residues. The CDR3: CASSLGVLAGGGGETQYF. The CDR3 DNA follows: TGTGCCAGCAGCTTAGGTGTGCTAGCGGGAGGTGGTGGAGAGACCCAGTACTTC.

The chain couples TRBV11-2 to TRBJ1-3; the D is unclear. The ends were cut back, 0 bases at V and 4 bases at J, with 7 bases in the middle. The CDR3 extends over 14 amino acids. In germline, CDR1 is SGHAT, CDR2 FQNNGV. DNA of the CDR3: TGTGCCAGCAGCTTAGATCCGCGGGGAAACACCATATATTTT. Translating it yields CASSLDPRGNTIYF.

The chain employs TRBV27 and TRBJ2-1; 8 bases line up with TRBD1. V was pared by 4 bases and J by 10 bases, with 12 bases of the junction left unmatched. The CDR3 consists of 15 residues. Germline values: CDR1 MNHEY, CDR2 SMNVEV (reference sequence). The CDR3, as DNA: TGTGCCAGCAGTTCCAGGGGGCAAATACCCAAGGAGCAGTTCTTC. As protein: CASSSRGQIPKEQFF.

This clone has only one observation. The J gene is TRBJ2-1, the V gene TRBV18; TRBD2 agrees at 7 bases. Germline V gene lookup returns CDR1 KGHSH and CDR2 LQKENI. V was pared by 0 bases and J by 0 bases, with 5 bases of the junction left unmatched. The CDR3 length is 17 residues. The CDR3 sequence: CASSPPRVAGSYNEQFF. The CDR3 DNA sequence: TGTGCCAGCTCACCACCGAGGGTAGCGGGCTCCTACAATGAGCAGTTCTTC.

The chain couples TRBV10-3 to TRBJ2-5; D is possibly TRBD1 (6 bases). CDR3 size: 15 residues. V gave up 4 bases and J gave up 1 base, with 13 bases separating them. The germline V gene encodes CDR1 ENHRY and CDR2 SYGVKD. Here the CDR3 reads CAISGARGLQETQYF. As DNA, the CDR3 is TGTGCCATCAGTGGGGCCAGGGGCCTCCAAGAGACCCAGTACTTC.

As for this clone: This sample includes further DNA sequences coding for the same CDR3. J is TRBJ2-7 and V is TRBV5-1; TRBD2 agrees at 9 bases. This CDR3 spans 15 amino acids. V shed 4 bases and J 1 base; nucleotides not matched to a gene: 6. In germline, CDR1 is SGHRS, CDR2 YFSETQ. The chain's CDR3 is CASSLVAGGSYEQYF. In DNA, the CDR3 is TGCGCCAGCAGCCTGGTGGCGGGAGGGTCCTACGAGCAGTACTTC. The variable domain in full, with the rest retrieved from reference TRBV5-1 and TRBJ2-7, is KAGVTQTPRYLIKTRGQQVTLSCSPISGHRSVSWYQQTPGQGLQFLFEYFSETQRNKGNFPGRFSGRQFSNSRSEMNVSTLELGDSALYLCASSLVAGGSYEQYFGPGTRLTVT.

This rearrangement joins TRBV7-9 to TRBJ2-1; 8 bases are a match to TRBD2. The CDR3 is 16 residues long. Germline lookup yields CDR1 SEHNR and CDR2 FQNEAQ (reference sequence). Germline trimming cut 4 bases from V and 0 bases from J; bases unmatched to any gene: 5. CDR3 in DNA: TGTGCCAGCAGCTCTAGCGGGTTCGGCTCCTACAATGAGCAGTTCTTC. Translation: CASSSSGFGSYNEQFF.

This clone was seen just once. The chain has TRBV7-8 and TRBJ2-7, with TRBD1 matching 7 bases. This CDR3 is 15 amino acids long. CDR1 and CDR2 (germline): SGHVS, FQNEAQ. The V segment lost 1 base and the J segment 4 bases; nucleotides outside the gene matches: 7. CDR3 region: CASSLERGPGYEQYF. CDR3 DNA sequence: TGTGCCAGCAGCTTAGAAAGGGGGCCGGGGTACGAGCAGTACTTC.

The gene calls are TRBV5-1 and TRBJ2-2, with 7 bases identical to TRBD2. Germline V lookup: CDR1 SGHRS, CDR2 YFSETQ. The V gene end was trimmed by 0 bases and the J gene end by 6 bases; junction bases not matched to a gene: 5. The CDR3 has 15 amino acids. The CDR3 nucleotides read TGCGCCAGCAGCTTGGATGAGGGGAGGGCCGGGGAGCTGTTTTTT. Protein product: CASSLDEGRAGELFF.

V gene TRBV6-1 combines with J gene TRBJ1-2; 11 bases are a match to TRBD1. Losses at the gene ends were 5 bases for V and 7 bases for J; bases not matched to a gene: 6. CDR3 size: 14 residues. Per the germline V gene, CDR1 is MNHNS and CDR2 is SASEGT. Here the CDR3 reads CASSLDRGHRGYTF. The CDR3 nucleotides read TGTGCCAGCAGTTTGGACAGGGGGCACCGTGGCTACACCTTC.

The V call is TRBV5-1, the J call TRBJ1-2; 7 bases match TRBD1. V lost 4 bases, J lost 4 bases, and 4 bases stayed unmatched. The length of the CDR3 is 13 residues. The germline CDR1 and CDR2 sequences are SGHRS and YFSETQ. The CDR3 DNA follows: TGCGCCAGCAGCGATGGGACAGTCTATGGCTACACCTTC. Translation gives CASSDGTVYGYTF.